A single sample is the source of the 10 T cell receptor beta chains below, sequenced in a study of graft-versus-host responses after intestinal transplantation. Assay: immunoSEQ multiplex PCR; the TCRdb copy retains only in-frame clones and omits some. The sample holds about 8,600 clones, 31% seen once. The sample consisted of alloreactive CD4+ T cells from a mixed lymphocyte reaction culture, taken before intestinal transplant. Subset defined: CFSE-low proliferating T cells sorted from approximately six-day pre-transplant mixed lymphocyte reaction (GvH or HvG direction). All receptors come from a human patient who received an intestinal transplant.

This clone showed up just a few times. The rearrangement joins TRBV19 to TRBJ1-2; D is uncertain. Trimming took 3 bases from V and 4 from J, leaving 9 bases between them. Germline V gives CDR1 LNHDA, CDR2 SQIVND (reference sequence). The CDR3 totals 13 residues. In nucleotides, the CDR3 is TGTGCCAGTAGTATGAGGCAGATCTATGGCTACACCTTC. The encoded protein is CASSMRQIYGYTF. Full variable domain (remainder filled in from reference TRBV19 and TRBJ1-2): DGGITQSPKYLFRKEGQNVTLSCEQNLNHDAMYWYRQDPGQGLRLIYYSQIVNDFQKGDIAEGYSVSREKKESFPLTVTSAQKNPTAFYLCASSMRQIYGYTFGSGTRLTVV.

This clone is judged medium-sized. This chain uses TRBV7-9 with TRBJ1-1; TRBD1 might be the D (6 bases). The germline V gene has CDR1 SEHNR and CDR2 FQNEAQ (reference sequence). CDR3 size: 13 residues. Trimming shortened V by 10 bases and J by 0 bases, and 12 bases separated the two germline ends. CDR3 bases: TGTGCCATAACAGGGAAGGTGAACACTGAAGCTTTCTTT. This gives the protein CAITGKVNTEAFF.

This clone is deemed medium-sized (0.01 to 0.1%). The V and J genes are TRBV28 and TRBJ1-2; possibly TRBD1 for D (5 bases). This CDR3 comprises 12 residues. Germline V gene lookup returns CDR1 MDHEN and CDR2 SYDVKM. Deletions cut 4 bases from V and 8 bases from J, with 11 bases between. The CDR3 sequence: CASSSGPTGYTF. CDR3 DNA sequence: TGTGCCAGCAGTTCAGGGCCTACCGGCTACACCTTC.

The V gene is TRBV5-8, the J gene TRBJ2-3; D is unclear. CDR1 and CDR2 (germline): SGHTS, YDEGEE. The CDR3 is 13 amino acids. Trimming removed 4 bases at V and 8 bases at J, with 14 bases between. CDR3 nucleotide sequence: TGTGCCAGCAGCGTGACACCGTACGGTACGCAGTATTTT. Encoded protein: CASSVTPYGTQYF. Supplemented by reference TRBV5-8 and TRBJ2-3, the full variable domain reads EAGVTQSPTHLIKTRGQQATLRCSPISGHTSVYWYQQALGLGLQFLLWYDEGEERNRGNFPPRFSGRQFPNYSSELNVNALELEDSALYLCASSVTPYGTQYFGPGTRLTVL.

This clone was counted a few times. This sequence joins TRBV9 and TRBJ2-1; TRBD2 matches at 11 bases. V shed 4 bases and J 4 bases; nucleotides not matched to a gene: 4. Looked up from germline, CDR1 is SGDLS and CDR2 is YYNGEE. The CDR3 is 15 amino acids. DNA for the CDR3: TGTGCCAGCAGCCGTACTAGCGGGAGATACAATGAGCAGTTCTTC. Translating it yields CASSRTSGRYNEQFF.

This chain joins TRBV2 and TRBJ2-1; possibly TRBD2 for D (5 bases). The CDR3 sequence is 13 residues long. Per germline, CDR1 SNHLY and CDR2 FYNNEI. V was pared by 2 bases and J by 8 bases, with 10 bases between. CDR3 region: CASSEPGIHEQFF. CDR3 DNA sequence: TGTGCCAGCAGTGAACCGGGGATCCATGAGCAGTTCTTC.

The rearrangement links TRBV29-1 to TRBJ2-3, with D uncertain. V lost 6 bases and J lost 2, with 6 bases in between. CDR3 length: 11 amino acids. The V gene's germline CDR1 is SQVTM and CDR2 ANQGSEA. CDR3 region: CSVSITDTQYF. The CDR3 DNA sequence: TGCAGCGTATCAATCACAGATACGCAGTATTTT.

By its share, this clone is medium-sized (0.01 to 0.1%). Other DNA sequences of this sample code for an identical CDR3. The chain has TRBV7-8 and TRBJ2-1; D might be TRBD1 (5 bases). This CDR3 is 14 amino acids long. The V gene lost 7 bases and the J gene lost 0 bases, with 10 bases spanning the gap. Germline assignment: CDR1 SGHVS and CDR2 FQNEAQ. The CDR3 nucleotides read TGTGCCAGCACCAGGGTTAGCTCCTACAATGAGCAGTTCTTC. This gives the protein CASTRVSSYNEQFF.

Only a few counts were recorded for this clone. V gene TRBV11-2 combines with J gene TRBJ2-5; possible D gene TRBD1, 6 bases. From germline, CDR1 is SGHAT and CDR2 FQNNGV. Between the trimmed V and J ends, which lost 4 bases and 5 bases, there was a span of 11 bases. The CDR3 consists of 13 residues. The CDR3 bases are TGTGCCAGCAGCTACACAGGGCTGGAGACCCAGTACTTC. Residues: CASSYTGLETQYF.

The chain joins TRBV2 to TRBJ1-2; D is undetermined. Germline V CDR1 and CDR2: SNHLY, FYNNEI. The CDR3 totals 15 residues. Deletions cut 6 bases from V and 9 bases from J, with 23 bases between. CDR3 in amino acids: CASRRSTGELWSYTF. The CDR3 nucleotides are TGTGCCAGCAGACGTTCGACGGGAGAACTATGGAGCTACACCTTC.